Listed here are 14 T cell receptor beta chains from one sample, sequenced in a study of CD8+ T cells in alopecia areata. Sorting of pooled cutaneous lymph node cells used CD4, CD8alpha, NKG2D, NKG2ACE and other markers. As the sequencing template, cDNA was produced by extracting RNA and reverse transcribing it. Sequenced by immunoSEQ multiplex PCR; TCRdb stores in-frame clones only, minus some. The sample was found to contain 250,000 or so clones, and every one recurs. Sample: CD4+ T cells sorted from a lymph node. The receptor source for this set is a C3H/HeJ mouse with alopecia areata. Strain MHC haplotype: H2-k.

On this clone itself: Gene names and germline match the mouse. This CDR3 reads CASSFWGQGGDYAEQFF. CDR3 DNA (partial): TGTGCCAGCAGTTTCTGGGGACAGGGGGGAGACTATGCT. The chain employs TRBV14 and TRBJ2-1; 11 bases are shared with TRBD1. The read falls 4 residues short of the CDR3 end, and the missing part is taken from the germline J gene. The CDR3 is 17 residues long. Germline V gene sequence: CDR1 SGHDT, CDR2 FRDEAV. With V trimmed by 0 bases and J by 2 bases, 4 bases remained unmatched.

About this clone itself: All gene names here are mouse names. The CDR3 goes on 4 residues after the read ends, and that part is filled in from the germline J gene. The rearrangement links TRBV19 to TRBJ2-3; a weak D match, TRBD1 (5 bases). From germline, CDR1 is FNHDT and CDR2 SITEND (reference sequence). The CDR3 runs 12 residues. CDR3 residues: CASSIREETLYF. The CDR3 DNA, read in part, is TGTGCCAGCAGTATCAGGGAAGAA.

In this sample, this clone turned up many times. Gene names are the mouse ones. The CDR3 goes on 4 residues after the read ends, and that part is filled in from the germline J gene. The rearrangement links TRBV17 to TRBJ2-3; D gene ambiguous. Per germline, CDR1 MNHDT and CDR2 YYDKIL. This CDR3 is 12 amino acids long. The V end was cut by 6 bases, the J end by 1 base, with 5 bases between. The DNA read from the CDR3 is TGTGCTAGCAGGAGGGGTGCAGAA. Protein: CASRRGAE. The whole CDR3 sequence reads CASRRGAETLYF.

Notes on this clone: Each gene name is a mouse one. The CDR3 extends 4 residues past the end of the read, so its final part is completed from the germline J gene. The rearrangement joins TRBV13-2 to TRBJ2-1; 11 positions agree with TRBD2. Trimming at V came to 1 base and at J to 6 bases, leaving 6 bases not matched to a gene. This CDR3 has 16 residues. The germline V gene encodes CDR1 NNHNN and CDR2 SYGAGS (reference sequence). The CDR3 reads CASGDLGLGGFAEQFF. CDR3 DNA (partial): TGTGCCAGCGGTGATCTCGGACTGGGGGGTTTTGCT.

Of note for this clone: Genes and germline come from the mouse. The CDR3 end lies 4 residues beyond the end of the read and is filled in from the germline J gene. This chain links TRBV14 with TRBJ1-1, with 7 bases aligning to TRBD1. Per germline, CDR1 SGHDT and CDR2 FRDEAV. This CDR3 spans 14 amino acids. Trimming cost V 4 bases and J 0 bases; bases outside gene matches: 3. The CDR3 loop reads CASSPGQSNTEVFF. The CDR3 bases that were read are TGTGCCAGCAGTCCGGGACAGTCAAACACA. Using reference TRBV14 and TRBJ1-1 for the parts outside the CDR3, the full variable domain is EAGVTQSPRYAVLQEGQAVSFWCDPISGHDTLYWYQQPRDQGPQLLVYFRDEAVIDNSQLPSDRFSAVRPKGTNSTLKIQSAKQGDTATYLCASSPGQSNTEVFFGKGTRLTVV.

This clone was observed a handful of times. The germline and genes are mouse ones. The CDR3 sequence: CASSGTSYNSPLYF. The CDR3 bases that were read are TGTGCCAGCAGTGGGACAAGCTATAATTCGCCC. The V and J genes are TRBV13-1 and TRBJ1-6; tentative D call: TRBD1 (5 bases). The CDR3 is cut off 3 residues early in the read; its end comes from the germline J gene. TRBJ1-6 counts as an open reading frame of uncertain function. CDR3 length equals 14 residues. CDR1 and CDR2 from the germline V gene are NSHNY and SYGAGN. Trimming cost V 3 bases and J 3 bases, with 7 bases left between them.

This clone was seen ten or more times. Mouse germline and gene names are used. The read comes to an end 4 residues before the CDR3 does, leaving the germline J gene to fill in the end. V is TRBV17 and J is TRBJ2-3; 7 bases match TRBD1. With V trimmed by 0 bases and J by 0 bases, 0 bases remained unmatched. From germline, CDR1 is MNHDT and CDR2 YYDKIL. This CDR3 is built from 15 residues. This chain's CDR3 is CASSREGQSAETLYF. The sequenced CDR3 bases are TGTGCTAGCAGTAGAGAGGGACAGAGTGCAGAA.

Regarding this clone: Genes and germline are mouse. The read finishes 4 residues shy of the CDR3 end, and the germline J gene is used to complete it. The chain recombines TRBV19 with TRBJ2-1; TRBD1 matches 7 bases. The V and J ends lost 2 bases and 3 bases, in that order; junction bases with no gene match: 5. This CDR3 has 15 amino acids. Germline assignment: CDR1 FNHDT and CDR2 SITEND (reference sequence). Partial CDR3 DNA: TGTGCCAGCAGTATGGGCCGGGACAGCTATGCT. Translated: CASSMGRDSYA. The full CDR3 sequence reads CASSMGRDSYAEQFF.

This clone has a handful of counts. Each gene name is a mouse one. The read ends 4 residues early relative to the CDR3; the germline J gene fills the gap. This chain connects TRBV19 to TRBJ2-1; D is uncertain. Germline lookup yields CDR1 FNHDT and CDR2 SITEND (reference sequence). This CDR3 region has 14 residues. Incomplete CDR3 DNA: TGTGCCAGCAGTATGGCAGGAGGAATGGCT. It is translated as CASSMAGGMA. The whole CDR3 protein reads CASSMAGGMAEQFF.

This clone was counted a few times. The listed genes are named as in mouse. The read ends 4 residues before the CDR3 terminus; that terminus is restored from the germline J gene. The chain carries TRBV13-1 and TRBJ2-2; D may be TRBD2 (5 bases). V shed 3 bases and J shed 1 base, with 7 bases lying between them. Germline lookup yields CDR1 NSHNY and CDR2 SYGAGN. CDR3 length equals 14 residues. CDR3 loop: CASSGWENTGQLYF. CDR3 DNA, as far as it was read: TGTGCCAGCAGTGGCTGGGAAAACACCGGG.

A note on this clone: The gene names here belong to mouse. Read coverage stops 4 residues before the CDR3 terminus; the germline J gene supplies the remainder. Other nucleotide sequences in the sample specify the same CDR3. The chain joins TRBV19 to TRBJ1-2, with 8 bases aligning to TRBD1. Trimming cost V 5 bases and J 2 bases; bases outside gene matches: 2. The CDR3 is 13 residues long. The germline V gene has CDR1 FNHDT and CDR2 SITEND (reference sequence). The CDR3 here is CASRRQGNSDYTF. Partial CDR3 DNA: TGTGCCAGCAGGAGACAGGGGAACTCC.

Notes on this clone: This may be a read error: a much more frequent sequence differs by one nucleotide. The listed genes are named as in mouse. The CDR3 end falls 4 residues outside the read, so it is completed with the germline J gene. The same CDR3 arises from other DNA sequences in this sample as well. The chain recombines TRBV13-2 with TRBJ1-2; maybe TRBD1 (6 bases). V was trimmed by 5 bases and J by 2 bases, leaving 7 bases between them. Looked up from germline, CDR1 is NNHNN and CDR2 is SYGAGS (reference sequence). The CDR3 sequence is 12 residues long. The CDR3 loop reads CASGTGNSDYTF. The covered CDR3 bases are TGTGCCAGCGGAACAGGGAACTCC.

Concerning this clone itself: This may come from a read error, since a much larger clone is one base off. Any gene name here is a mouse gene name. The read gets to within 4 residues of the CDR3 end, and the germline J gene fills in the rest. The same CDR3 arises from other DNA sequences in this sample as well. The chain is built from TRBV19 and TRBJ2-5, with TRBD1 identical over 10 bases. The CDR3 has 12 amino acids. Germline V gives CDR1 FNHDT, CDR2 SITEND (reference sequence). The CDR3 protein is CASRDRGDTQYF. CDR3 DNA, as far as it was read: TGTGCCAGCAGGGACAGGGGGGAC. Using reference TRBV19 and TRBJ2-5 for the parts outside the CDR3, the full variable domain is GGIITQTPKFLIGQEGQKLTLKCQQNFNHDTMYWYRQDSGKGLRLIYYSITENDLQKGDLSEGYDASREKKSSFSLTVTSAQKNEMAVFLCASRDRGDTQYFGPGTRLLVL.

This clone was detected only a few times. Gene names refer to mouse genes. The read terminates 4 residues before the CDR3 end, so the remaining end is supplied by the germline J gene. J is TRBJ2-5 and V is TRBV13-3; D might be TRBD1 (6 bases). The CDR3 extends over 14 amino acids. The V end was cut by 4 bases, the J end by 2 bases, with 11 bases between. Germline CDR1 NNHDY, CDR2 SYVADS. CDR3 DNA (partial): TGTGCCAGCAGTCTCAGGGGTAGCCAAGAC. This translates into CASSLRGSQD. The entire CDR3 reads CASSLRGSQDTQYF.